This TCR beta chain was retrieved from a study of blood T cell repertoires in COVID-19. Whole-study context: The samples span acute and convalescent COVID-19 from the United States, Italy and Spain.

This clone was picked up a small number of times. Living in under 30 US areas, the participants were between roughly 18 and 89 years of age. Participants were placed into cohorts based on the clinical history they reported. Authors' processing steps: Researchers report that nucleated cell counts were estimated from reference gene primer amplification. Repertoires were generated with immunoSEQ multiplex PCR, while TCRdb's copy carries only in-frame clones and drops some. The D gene and trimming were derived from the DNA, and the V and J assignments and clone size from that table. The top ten clones hold 1.7% of a sample with fewer than 350,000 clones, around 91% of them seen once. With 4 bases clipped from V and 4 bases from J, the junction kept 5 bases outside the gene matches. Looked up from germline, CDR1 is SGHRS and CDR2 is YFSETQ. CDR3 size: 16 residues.

This chain connects TRBV5-1 to TRBJ2-1; 13 positions agree with TRBD2. The specimen sequenced was PBMCs or T cells enriched from blood (not recorded which). The receptor was isolated from a woman aged 18-30 years with acute COVID-19. CDR3 sequence (DNA): TGCGCCAGCAGCCCCGGGACTAGCGGGATTTACAATGAGCAGTTCTTC. Its translation: CASSPGTSGIYNEQFF.